The clone carrying this TCR beta chain occurred many times. The antigen remains undetermined. This CDR3 comprises 15 residues. Trimming took 1 base from V and 1 from J; bases not matched to a gene: 3. The germline V gene has CDR1 SGHTA and CDR2 FQGNSA. The time point: newly diagnosed GD, antithyroid drugs for less than 3 months. The authors made the TCR library using RNA they extracted from PBMCs. American Thyroid Association guidelines defined Graves' disease diagnosis. The sample belongs to a study of regulatory T cells in long-lasting Graves disease. As for the study in general: Antithyroid drugs had been given to newly diagnosed Graves' patients for under 3 months. Study results and caveats: TRBV28, TRBJ1-2 and TRBJ2-5 were segments that persistent disease favored.

Arm-PCR of CDR3 regions and iRepertoire HTBI primers were the basis on which TCR beta libraries were built. TCRdb reanalysed the multiplex PCR reads using MiXCR and keeps one entry per CDR3 protein. The sample holds about 540,000 distinct CDR3 sequences, about 14% seen once. The sample was also reused in another study, on T cells in Graves' hyperthyroidism and ophthalmopathy. That work states: The HTBI set primed first-round TCR CDR3 RT-PCR.

The TCR sequence derives from a man aged 25-40 years with Graves disease. The J gene is TRBJ1-1, the V gene TRBV7-2; 7 positions agree with TRBD1. The specimen comprised peripheral blood mononuclear cells (PBMCs), sampled at new diagnosis, from a patient treated with antithyroid drugs. This CDR3 is CASSLGPGGNTEAFF. CDR3 in DNA: TGTGCCAGCAGCTTAGGTCCAGGGGGGAACACTGAAGCTTTCTTT.